The 29 T cell receptor beta chains below come from one sample, sequenced in a study of blood T cell repertoires in COVID-19. Libraries were prepared by immunoSEQ multiplex PCR; TCRdb keeps only in-frame clonotypes and omits some of them. The sample holds around 160,000 clones, 88% seen once. The specimen was PBMCs or T cells enriched from blood (not recorded which). The origin of the receptors is a woman aged 30 to 39 with acute COVID-19.

The chain combines TRBV4-1 with TRBJ2-7; D gene ambiguous. Germline CDR1 reads MGHRA; CDR2 reads YSYEKL. The CDR3 totals 15 residues. Deletions cut 0 bases from V and 0 bases from J, with 9 bases between. For the CDR3, the DNA is TGCGCCAGCAGCCAAGATACGATTAGCTCCTACGAGCAGTACTTC. As protein: CASSQDTISSYEQYF.

V usage is TRBV7-9 and J usage is TRBJ2-3, with 8 bases that match TRBD1. The germline CDR1 and CDR2 sequences are SEHNR and FQNEAQ (reference sequence). Unmatched junction bases numbered 2, after V lost 1 base and J lost 2 bases. The CDR3 spans 15 residues. CDR3 region: CASSLGTGNTDTQYF. CDR3 DNA sequence: TGTGCCAGCAGCTTAGGGACAGGGAACACAGATACGCAGTATTTT.

The J gene is TRBJ1-4, the V gene TRBV6-5; TRBD1 is a possible D gene (6 bases). Trimming shortened V by 6 bases and J by 6 bases, and 14 bases separated the two germline ends. Germline lookup yields CDR1 MNHEY and CDR2 SVGAGI. The CDR3 has 14 residues. The CDR3 spells CASSRTGNDEKLFF. The CDR3 nucleotides read TGTGCCAGCAGCCGTACAGGGAACGATGAAAAACTGTTTTTT.

The chain links TRBV24-1 to TRBJ1-5; D is ambiguous. This CDR3 has 13 amino acids. V lost 2 bases and J 4 bases, leaving 5 bases between the germline ends. The germline CDR1 and CDR2 sequences are KGHDR and SFDVKD. CDR3 sequence (DNA): TGTGCCACCAGTGATTCCACTAATCAGCCCCAGCATTTT. It specifies CATSDSTNQPQHF.

The chain recombines TRBV10-3 with TRBJ1-1, with D maybe TRBD1 (5 bases). Germline-derived CDR1 and CDR2 are ENHRY and SYGVKD. Trimming stripped 2 bases from V and 8 bases from J, with 9 bases between. This CDR3 has 12 residues. CDR3 in DNA: TGTGCCATCAGTGAGACAGGAGACGAAGCTTTCTTT. Protein: CAISETGDEAFF.

V gene TRBV15 combines with J gene TRBJ2-5; 11 bases line up with TRBD1. The V segment lost 0 bases and the J segment 5 bases; nucleotides outside the gene matches: 11. Looked up from germline, CDR1 is LNHNV and CDR2 is YYDKDF (reference sequence). There are 18 residues in the CDR3. The CDR3 here is CATSRDLRDRGITETQYF. The CDR3 coding sequence is TGTGCCACCAGCAGAGATTTGCGGGACAGGGGGATTACGGAGACCCAGTACTTC.

The chain employs TRBV9 and TRBJ2-1, with D possibly TRBD1 on 6 matching bases. Trimming left V 1 base short and J 0 bases short, with 11 bases between. The CDR3 is made up of 16 amino acids. Germline V CDR1 and CDR2: SGDLS, YYNGEE. Here the CDR3 reads CASSVLGASSYNEQFF. The DNA for the CDR3 is TGTGCCAGCAGCGTATTGGGGGCGAGCTCCTACAATGAGCAGTTCTTC.

This clone was recorded a few times. The V gene is TRBV7-9, the J gene TRBJ2-1; the match to TRBD2 covers 11 bases. Germline CDR1 is SEHNR and CDR2 is FQNEAQ (reference sequence). The CDR3 sequence is 16 residues long. With 1 base clipped from V and 4 bases from J, the junction kept 3 bases outside the gene matches. CDR3 residues: CASSLGGTSGYNEQFF. CDR3 coding DNA: TGTGCCAGCAGCTTAGGCGGGACTAGCGGATACAATGAGCAGTTCTTC.

This clone was observed a few times. The J gene is TRBJ2-2, the V gene TRBV19; 7 bases are a match to TRBD2. V shed 6 bases, J shed 1 base, and the junction held 8 bases outside the gene matches. The CDR3 length is 16 residues. Germline CDR1 is LNHDA and CDR2 is SQIVND (reference sequence). The DNA of the CDR3 is TGTGCCAGTAGGTACCATGGCGGGGGGAACACCGGGGAGCTGTTTTTT. Protein product: CASRYHGGGNTGELFF.

This clone was found a few times. The chain combines TRBV3-1 (or the pseudogene TRBV3-2) with TRBJ1-3; tentative D call: TRBD1 (5 bases). Per germline, CDR1 LGHDT and CDR2 YNNKEL (reference sequence). The CDR3 extends over 16 amino acids. The germline V and J ends were trimmed by 3 bases and 0 bases, with 12 bases remaining between them. In DNA, the CDR3 is TGTGCCAGCAGCCAGACAGCCCAATTCTCTGGAAACACCATATATTTT. Its protein product is CASSQTAQFSGNTIYF.

In its sample, this clone was seen a few times. This chain uses TRBV7-8 with TRBJ2-7; 7 nucleotides agree with TRBD1. The CDR3 has 15 residues. The trim removed 5 bases at V and 0 bases at J, leaving 7 bases unmatched. Germline V gene lookup returns CDR1 SGHVS and CDR2 FQNEAQ. Written as DNA, the CDR3 is TGTGCCAGCAGCGAGACGTGGACAGGCTCCTACGAGCAGTACTTC. It codes for CASSETWTGSYEQYF.

This chain joins TRBV27 and TRBJ1-5; D not certain. Germline V CDR1 and CDR2: MNHEY, SMNVEV (reference sequence). This CDR3 is 20 amino acids long. Trimming shortened V by 6 bases and J by 0 bases, and 27 bases separated the two germline ends. This CDR3 is CASSLKLPSLQRDSNQPQHF. The CDR3 coding sequence is TGTGCCAGCAGCCTTAAGTTGCCGTCACTACAGCGGGATAGCAATCAGCCCCAGCATTTT.

This chain connects TRBV28 to TRBJ1-3; D not resolved. V was clipped by 6 bases and J by 0 bases, with 6 bases between them. This CDR3 is 13 amino acids long. The germline gives CDR1 MDHEN, CDR2 SYDVKM. CDR3 in DNA: TGTGCCAGCAGCCAATCCTCTGGAAACACCATATATTTT. This codes for CASSQSSGNTIYF.

This chain links TRBV20-1 with TRBJ1-2; D not certain. V shed 6 bases and J shed 7 bases, with 12 bases lying between them. The CDR3 sequence is 11 residues long. Germline V gives CDR1 DFQATT, CDR2 SNEGSKA (reference sequence). In nucleotides, the CDR3 is TGCAGTGCCCCTGAGGGAGTTGGCTACACCTTC. This encodes CSAPEGVGYTF.

This clone came up once. V usage is TRBV4-3 and J usage is TRBJ2-7; possibly TRBD1 for D (6 bases). The CDR3 loop spans 13 amino acids. Trimming left V 3 bases short and J 7 bases short, with 13 bases between. Germline loops: CDR1 LGHNA, CDR2 YSLEER. CDR3 amino acids: CASSHGGQGEQYF. DNA for the CDR3: TGCGCCAGCAGCCATGGGGGCCAGGGTGAGCAGTACTTC.

This sequence joins TRBV6-6 and TRBJ2-1; 11 bases agree with TRBD2. There are 15 residues in the CDR3. The V and J ends lost 5 bases and 5 bases, in that order; junction bases with no gene match: 5. Germline V lookup: CDR1 MNHNY, CDR2 SVGAGI (reference sequence). The CDR3 spells CASSPPTSGNNEQFF. CDR3 sequence (DNA): TGTGCCAGCAGTCCCCCGACTAGCGGGAACAATGAGCAGTTCTTC.

The chain employs TRBV28 and TRBJ2-7; the D gene is possibly TRBD1 (6 bases). Germline V lookup: CDR1 MDHEN, CDR2 SYDVKM. The ends were cut back, 4 bases at V and 2 bases at J, with 18 bases in the middle. The CDR3 covers 16 residues. The CDR3 DNA reads TGTGCCAGCAGTTCGATACAGGGATGGGATACCTACGAGCAGTACTTC. This translates into CASSSIQGWDTYEQYF.

This clone was seen just once. The J gene is TRBJ1-1, the V gene TRBV15, with D possibly TRBD1 on 6 matching bases. Germline assignment: CDR1 LNHNV and CDR2 YYDKDF (reference sequence). The CDR3 runs 17 residues. V lost 0 bases and J lost 2, with 16 bases in between. In DNA form, the CDR3 reads TGTGCCACCAGCAGAGAGAGTATGCGGACAGTCAACACTGAAGCTTTCTTT. Protein product: CATSRESMRTVNTEAFF. The whole variable domain, remainder taken from reference TRBV15 and TRBJ1-1, is DAMVIQNPRYQVTQFGKPVTLSCSQTLNHNVMYWYQQKSSQAPKLLFHYYDKDFNNEADTPDNFQSRRPNTSFCFLDIRSPGLGDTAMYLCATSRESMRTVNTEAFFGQGTRLTVV.

This CDR3 reads CSARDRGQFF. The CDR3 DNA sequence: TGCAGTGCCCGGGACAGGGGGCAGTTCTTC. J is TRBJ2-1 and V is TRBV20-1, with 10 nucleotides matching TRBD1. Trimming at V came to 6 bases and at J to 12 bases, leaving 2 bases not matched to a gene. The V gene's germline CDR1 is DFQATT and CDR2 SNEGSKA (reference sequence). The CDR3 is 10 amino acids.

V gene TRBV7-2 combines with J gene TRBJ2-4; a possible D gene is TRBD2 (6 bases). CDR3 length equals 13 residues. V was trimmed by 4 bases and J by 12 bases, leaving 16 bases between them. Germline V lookup: CDR1 SGHTA, CDR2 FQGNSA. Written as DNA, the CDR3 is TGTGCCAGCAGCTCCCGTTCACTAGCAACTCAGTACTTC. Translated, it gives CASSSRSLATQYF.

The rearrangement uses TRBV7-9 and TRBJ2-1, with TRBD2 matching 10 bases. After removal of 1 base from V and 7 bases from J, the junction contained 4 bases not matched to a gene. The CDR3 length is 15 residues. Germline V CDR1 and CDR2: SEHNR, FQNEAQ (reference sequence). CDR3 DNA sequence: TGTGCCAGCAGCTTAGGGACTAGCGGAAGGAATGAGCAGTTCTTC. Its translation: CASSLGTSGRNEQFF.

Only one count was recorded for this clone. The chain carries TRBV24-1 and TRBJ1-1, with TRBD1 identical over 7 bases. Germline-derived CDR1 and CDR2 are KGHDR and SFDVKD. CDR3 length equals 13 residues. V was pared by 3 bases and J by 6 bases, with 3 bases of the junction left unmatched. DNA for the CDR3: TGTGCCACCAGTGATAAGACAGGGTCTGAAGCTTTCTTT. It translates to CATSDKTGSEAFF.

The J gene is TRBJ2-7, the V gene TRBV28, with TRBD2 matching 12 bases. This CDR3 contains 14 residues. Trimming took 7 bases from V and 5 from J; bases not matched to a gene: 6. Germline assignment: CDR1 MDHEN and CDR2 SYDVKM. The chain's CDR3 is CASIASGRAHEQYF. In nucleotides, the CDR3 is TGTGCCAGCATTGCTAGCGGGAGGGCCCACGAGCAGTACTTC. The whole variable domain, filled in from reference TRBV28 and TRBJ2-7, reads DVKVTQSSRYLVKRTGEKVFLECVQDMDHENMFWYRQDPGLGLRLIYFSYDVKMKEKGDIPEGYSVSREKKERFSLILESASTNQTSMYLCASIASGRAHEQYFGPGTRLTVT.

The rearrangement links TRBV15 to TRBJ2-3, with a weak D call TRBD2 (6 bases). Germline CDR1 and CDR2: LNHNV and YYDKDF (reference sequence). V was trimmed by 5 bases and J by 5 bases, leaving 14 bases between them. The CDR3 contains 14 residues. This CDR3 is CATSLRGGGDTQYF. The CDR3 DNA is TGTGCCACCAGCTTGCGGGGTGGGGGAGATACGCAGTATTTT.

This chain's CDR3 is CASSSYGTGGGNTIYF. The CDR3 nucleotides read TGCGCCAGCAGCTCTTACGGGACAGGGGGCGGAAACACCATATATTTT. The chain recombines TRBV5-1 with TRBJ1-3; TRBD1 matches 12 bases. Germline V CDR1 and CDR2: SGHRS, YFSETQ. The CDR3 runs 16 residues. V was pared by 3 bases and J by 4 bases, with 5 bases of the junction left unmatched.

This clone was recorded only once. The CDR3 sequence: CASTSGRLPYNEQFF. CDR3 DNA sequence: TGTGCCAGCACCTCAGGTAGATTACCCTACAATGAGCAGTTCTTC. V is TRBV6-5 and J is TRBJ2-1, with D uncertain. Germline values: CDR1 MNHEY, CDR2 SVGAGI. V shed 7 bases and J shed 2 bases, with 15 bases lying between them. The CDR3 has 15 amino acids.

The rearrangement uses TRBV7-2 and TRBJ2-7, with 7 bases fitting TRBD2. CDR3 length: 16 amino acids. Germline V gene lookup returns CDR1 SGHTA and CDR2 FQGNSA. J was trimmed by 3 bases and V by 1 base; bases with no gene match: 9. The CDR3 spells CASSLVLASPNYEQYF. The CDR3 nucleotides are TGTGCCAGCAGCTTAGTACTAGCGAGTCCCAACTACGAGCAGTACTTC.

V is TRBV7-9 and J is TRBJ2-7; TRBD2 might be the D (6 bases). V was trimmed by 5 bases and J by 3 bases, leaving 14 bases between them. The CDR3 runs 14 residues. In germline, CDR1 is SEHNR, CDR2 FQNEAQ (reference sequence). Here the CDR3 reads CASSPSLTSYEQYF. Written as DNA, the CDR3 is TGTGCCAGCAGCCCGTCCCTGACTAGCTACGAGCAGTACTTC.

The rearrangement joins TRBV7-2 to TRBJ1-1; the D gene is possibly TRBD1 (5 bases). The CDR3 sequence is 14 residues long. V was trimmed by 2 bases and J by 6 bases, leaving 13 bases between them. The V gene's germline CDR1 is SGHTA and CDR2 FQGNSA. The CDR3 sequence is CASSLWGGEAEAFF. The DNA for the CDR3 is TGTGCCAGCAGCTTATGGGGGGGAGAGGCTGAAGCTTTCTTT.